What follows are 2 T cell receptor beta chains derived from one specimen sequenced in a study of blood T cell repertoires in COVID-19. Profiling relied on immunoSEQ multiplex PCR, and the TCRdb table lists in-frame clones only, not all of them. The table includes 45,000 to 65,000 clones, roughly 90% detected once. The sequenced sample consisted of peripheral blood. The source of these receptors is a woman aged 80 or over with acute or convalescent COVID-19.

The J gene is TRBJ1-2, the V gene TRBV3-1 (or the pseudogene TRBV3-2), with TRBD1 matching 8 bases. The V gene end was trimmed by 2 bases and the J gene end by 4 bases; junction bases not matched to a gene: 6. There are 15 residues in the CDR3. The germline CDR1 and CDR2 sequences are LGHDT and YNNKEL (reference sequence). CDR3 coding DNA: TGTGCCAGCAGCCAATACAGGGGGACAGCCTATGGCTACACCTTC. Protein: CASSQYRGTAYGYTF.

This sequence joins TRBV10-3 and TRBJ1-2; 7 bases align to TRBD1. The trim removed 9 bases at V and 0 bases at J, leaving 10 bases unmatched. The germline V gene encodes CDR1 ENHRY and CDR2 SYGVKD. The CDR3 runs to 15 residues. The CDR3 DNA reads TGTGCCATGGGGGACAGCTATATTACTAACTATGGCTACACCTTC. Translated, it gives CAMGDSYITNYGYTF.